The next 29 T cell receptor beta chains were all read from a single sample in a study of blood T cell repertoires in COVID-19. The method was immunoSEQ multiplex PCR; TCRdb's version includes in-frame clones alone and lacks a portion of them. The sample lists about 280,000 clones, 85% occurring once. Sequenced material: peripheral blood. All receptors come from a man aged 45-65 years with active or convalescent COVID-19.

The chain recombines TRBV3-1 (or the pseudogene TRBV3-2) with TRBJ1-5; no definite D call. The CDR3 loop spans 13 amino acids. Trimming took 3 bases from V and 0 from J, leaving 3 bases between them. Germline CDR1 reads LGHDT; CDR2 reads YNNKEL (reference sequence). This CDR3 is CASSHFSNQPQHF. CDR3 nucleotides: TGTGCCAGCAGCCACTTTAGCAATCAGCCCCAGCATTTT.

CDR3 nucleotides: TGTGCCTGCCAGGACAGGGTCAATTCACCCCTCCACTTT. The encoded protein is CACQDRVNSPLHF. This chain connects TRBV30 to TRBJ1-6, with 8 bases matching TRBD1. The length of the CDR3 is 13 residues. The germline CDR1 and CDR2 sequences are GTSNPN and SVGIG (reference sequence). With V trimmed by 6 bases and J by 7 bases, 5 bases remained unmatched.

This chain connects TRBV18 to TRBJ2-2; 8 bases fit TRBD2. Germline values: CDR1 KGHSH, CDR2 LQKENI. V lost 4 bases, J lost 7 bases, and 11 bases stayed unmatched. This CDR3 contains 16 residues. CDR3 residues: CASSLYTGTRNGELFF. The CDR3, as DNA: TGTGCCAGCTCACTGTACACCGGGACTAGAAACGGGGAGCTGTTTTTT.

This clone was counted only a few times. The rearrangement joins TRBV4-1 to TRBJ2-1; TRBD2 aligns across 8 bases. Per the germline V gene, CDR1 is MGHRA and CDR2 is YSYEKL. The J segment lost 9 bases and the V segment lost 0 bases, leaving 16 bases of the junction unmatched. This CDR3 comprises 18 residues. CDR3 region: CASSQDFTSGRRGGEQFF. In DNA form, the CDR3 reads TGCGCCAGCAGCCAAGATTTCACTAGCGGAAGACGGGGAGGTGAGCAGTTCTTC.

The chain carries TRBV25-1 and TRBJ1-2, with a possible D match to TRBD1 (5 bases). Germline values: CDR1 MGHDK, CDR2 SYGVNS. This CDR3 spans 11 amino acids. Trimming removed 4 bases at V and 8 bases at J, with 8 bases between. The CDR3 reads CASSGGGGYTF. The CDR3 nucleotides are TGTGCCAGCAGTGGGGGGGGAGGCTACACCTTC.

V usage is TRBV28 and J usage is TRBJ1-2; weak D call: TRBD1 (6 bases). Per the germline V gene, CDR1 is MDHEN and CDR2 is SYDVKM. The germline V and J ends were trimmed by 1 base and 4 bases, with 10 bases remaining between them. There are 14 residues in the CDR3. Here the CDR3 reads CASSLSRGSYGYTF. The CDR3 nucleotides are TGTGCCAGCAGTTTATCCAGGGGTAGCTATGGCTACACCTTC.

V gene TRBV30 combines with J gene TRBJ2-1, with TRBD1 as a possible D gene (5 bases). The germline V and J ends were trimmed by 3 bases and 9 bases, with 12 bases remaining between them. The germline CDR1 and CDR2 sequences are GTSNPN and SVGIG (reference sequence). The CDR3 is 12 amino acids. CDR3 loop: CAWRLLRGEQFF. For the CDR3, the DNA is TGTGCCTGGAGGCTACTTAGGGGTGAGCAGTTCTTC.

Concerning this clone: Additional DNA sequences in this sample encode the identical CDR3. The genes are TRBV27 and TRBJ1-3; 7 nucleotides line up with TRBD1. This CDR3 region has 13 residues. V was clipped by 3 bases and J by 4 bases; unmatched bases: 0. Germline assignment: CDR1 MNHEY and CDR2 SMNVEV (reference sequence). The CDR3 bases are TGTGCCAGCAGTTTCAGGGGGGGAAACACCATATATTTT. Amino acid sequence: CASSFRGGNTIYF.

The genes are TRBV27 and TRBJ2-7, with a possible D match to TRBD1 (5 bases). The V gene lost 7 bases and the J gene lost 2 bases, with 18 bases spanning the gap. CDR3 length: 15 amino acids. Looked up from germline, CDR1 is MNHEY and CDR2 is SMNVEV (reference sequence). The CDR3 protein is CASKKGSAGTYEQYF. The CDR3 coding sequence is TGTGCCAGCAAAAAGGGTTCGGCAGGGACCTACGAGCAGTACTTC.

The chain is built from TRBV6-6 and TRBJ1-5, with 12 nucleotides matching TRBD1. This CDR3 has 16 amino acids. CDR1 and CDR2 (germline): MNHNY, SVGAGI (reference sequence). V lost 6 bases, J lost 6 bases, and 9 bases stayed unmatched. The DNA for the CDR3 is TGTGCCAGCAGGGGACCGGGACAGGGGGCGGGTCAGCCCCAGCATTTT. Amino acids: CASRGPGQGAGQPQHF.

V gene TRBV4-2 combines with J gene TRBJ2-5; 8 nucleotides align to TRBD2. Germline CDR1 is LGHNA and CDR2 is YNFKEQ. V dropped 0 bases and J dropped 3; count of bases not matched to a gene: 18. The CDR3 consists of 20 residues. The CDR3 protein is CASSQDTGRGTSGSKETQYF. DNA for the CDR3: TGTGCCAGCAGCCAAGATACGGGAAGGGGCACTAGCGGTTCTAAAGAGACCCAGTACTTC.

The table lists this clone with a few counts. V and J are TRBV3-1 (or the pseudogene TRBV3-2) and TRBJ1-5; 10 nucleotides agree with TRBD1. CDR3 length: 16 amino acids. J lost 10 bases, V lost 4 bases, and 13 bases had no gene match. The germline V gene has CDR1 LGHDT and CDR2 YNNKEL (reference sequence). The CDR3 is CASSLGSGQGSQPQHF. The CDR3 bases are TGTGCCAGCAGCCTGGGCTCGGGACAGGGGTCCCAACCCCAGCATTTT.

The CDR3 region has the DNA TGTGCCACCTCGCGCTTCTCCTATAATTCACCCCTCCACTTT. Its translation: CATSRFSYNSPLHF. The chain employs TRBV6-5 and TRBJ1-6, with D unresolved. Trimming took 10 bases from V and 0 from J, leaving 10 bases between them. CDR1 is MNHEY and CDR2 is SVGAGI in the germline V gene. The CDR3 has 14 amino acids.

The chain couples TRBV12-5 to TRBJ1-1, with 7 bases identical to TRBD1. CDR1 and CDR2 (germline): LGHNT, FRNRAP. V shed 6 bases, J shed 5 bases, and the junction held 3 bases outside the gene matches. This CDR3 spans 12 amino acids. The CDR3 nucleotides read TGTGCTAGTGGGACAGGGTTAACTGAAGCTTTCTTT. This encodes CASGTGLTEAFF.

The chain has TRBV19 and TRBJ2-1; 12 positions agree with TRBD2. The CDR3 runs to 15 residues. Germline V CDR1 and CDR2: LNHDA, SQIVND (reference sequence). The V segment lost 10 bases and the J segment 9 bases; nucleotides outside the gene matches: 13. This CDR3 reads CATSIPSGRAVEQFF. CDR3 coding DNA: TGTGCCACCTCAATACCTAGCGGGAGGGCCGTTGAGCAGTTCTTC.

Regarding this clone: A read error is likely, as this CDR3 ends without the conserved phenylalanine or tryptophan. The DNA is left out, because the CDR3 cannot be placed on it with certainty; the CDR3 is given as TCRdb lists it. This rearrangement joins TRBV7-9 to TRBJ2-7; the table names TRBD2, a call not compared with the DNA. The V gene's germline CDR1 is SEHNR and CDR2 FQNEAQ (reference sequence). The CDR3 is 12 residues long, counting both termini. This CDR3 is CASSLGGSGSRL.

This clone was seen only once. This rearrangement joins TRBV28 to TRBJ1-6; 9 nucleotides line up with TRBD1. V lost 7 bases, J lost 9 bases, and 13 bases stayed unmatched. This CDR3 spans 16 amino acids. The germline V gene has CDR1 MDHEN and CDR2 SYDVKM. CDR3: CASTPPPGTGRSPLHF. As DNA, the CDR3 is TGTGCCAGCACCCCACCTCCAGGGACAGGGCGTTCACCCCTCCACTTT.

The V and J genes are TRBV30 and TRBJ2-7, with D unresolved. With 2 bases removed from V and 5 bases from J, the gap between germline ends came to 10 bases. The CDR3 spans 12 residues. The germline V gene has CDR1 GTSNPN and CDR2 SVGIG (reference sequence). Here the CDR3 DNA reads TGTGCCTGGAGTCCACGGGTGGACGAGCAGTACTTC. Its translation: CAWSPRVDEQYF.

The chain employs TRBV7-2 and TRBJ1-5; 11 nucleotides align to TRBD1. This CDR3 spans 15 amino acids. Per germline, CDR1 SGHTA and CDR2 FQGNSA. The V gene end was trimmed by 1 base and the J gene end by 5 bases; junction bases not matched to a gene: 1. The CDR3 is CASSLGTGGDQPQHF. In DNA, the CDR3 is TGTGCCAGCAGCTTAGGGACAGGGGGCGATCAGCCCCAGCATTTT. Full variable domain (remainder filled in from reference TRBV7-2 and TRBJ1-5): GAGVSQSPSNKVTEKGKDVELRCDPISGHTALYWYRQSLGQGLEFLIYFQGNSAPDKSGLPSDRFSAERTGGSVSTLTIQRTQQEDSAVYLCASSLGTGGDQPQHFGDGTRLSIL.

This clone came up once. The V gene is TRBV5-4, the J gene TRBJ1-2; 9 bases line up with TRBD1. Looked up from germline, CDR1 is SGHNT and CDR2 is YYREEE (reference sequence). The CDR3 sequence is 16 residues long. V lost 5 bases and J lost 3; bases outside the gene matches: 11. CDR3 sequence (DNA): TGTGCCAGCAGTTTGCAGGACAGGGGTCCGCACTATGGCTACACCTTC. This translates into CASSLQDRGPHYGYTF.

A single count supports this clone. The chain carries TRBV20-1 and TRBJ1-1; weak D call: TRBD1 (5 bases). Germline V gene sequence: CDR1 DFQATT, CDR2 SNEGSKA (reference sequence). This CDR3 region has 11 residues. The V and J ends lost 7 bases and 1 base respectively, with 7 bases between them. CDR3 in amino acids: CSVTGNTEAFF. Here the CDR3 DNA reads TGCAGTGTTACAGGGAACACTGAAGCTTTCTTT.

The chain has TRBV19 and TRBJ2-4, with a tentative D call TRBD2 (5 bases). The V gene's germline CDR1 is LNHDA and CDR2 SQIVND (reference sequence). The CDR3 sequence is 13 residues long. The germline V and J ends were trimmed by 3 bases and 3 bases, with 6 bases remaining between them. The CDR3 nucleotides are TGTGCCAGTAGTATTGCGGGCAAAAACATTCAGTACTTC. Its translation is CASSIAGKNIQYF.

The CDR3 spells CASSYRDTQYF. The CDR3 bases are TGTGCCAGCAGTTATCGAGATACGCAGTATTTT. This rearrangement joins TRBV6-5 to TRBJ2-3; D is unclear. Trimming stripped 3 bases from V and 5 bases from J, with 3 bases between. The V gene's germline CDR1 is MNHEY and CDR2 SVGAGI. The CDR3 spans 11 residues.

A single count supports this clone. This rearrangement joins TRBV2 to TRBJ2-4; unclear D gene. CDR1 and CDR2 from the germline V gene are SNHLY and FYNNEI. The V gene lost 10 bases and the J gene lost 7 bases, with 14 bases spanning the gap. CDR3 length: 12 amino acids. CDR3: CANGGSDNIQYF. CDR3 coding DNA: TGTGCCAACGGCGGATCAGACAACATTCAGTACTTC. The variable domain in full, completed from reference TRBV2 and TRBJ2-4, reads EPEVTQTPSHQVTQMGQEVILRCVPISNHLYFYWYRQILGQKVEFLVSFYNNEISEKSEIFDDQFSVERPDGSNFTLKIRSTKLEDSAMYFCANGGSDNIQYFGAGTRLSVL.

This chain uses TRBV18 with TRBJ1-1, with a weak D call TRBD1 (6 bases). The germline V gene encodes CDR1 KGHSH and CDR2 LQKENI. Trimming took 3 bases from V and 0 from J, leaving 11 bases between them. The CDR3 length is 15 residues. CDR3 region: CASSPDRNLNTEAFF. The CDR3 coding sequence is TGTGCCAGCTCACCCGACAGGAATCTGAACACTGAAGCTTTCTTT.

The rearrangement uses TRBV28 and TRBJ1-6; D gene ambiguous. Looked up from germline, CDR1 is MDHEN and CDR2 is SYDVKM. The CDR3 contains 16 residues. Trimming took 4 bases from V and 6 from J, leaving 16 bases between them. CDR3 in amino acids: CASSSSPGYSNSPLHF. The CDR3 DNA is TGTGCCAGCAGTTCTAGCCCGGGTTACAGTAATTCACCCCTCCACTTT.

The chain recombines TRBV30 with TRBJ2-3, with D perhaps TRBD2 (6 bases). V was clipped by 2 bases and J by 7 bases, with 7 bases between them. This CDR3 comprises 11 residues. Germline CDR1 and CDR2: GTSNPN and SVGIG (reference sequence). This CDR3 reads CAWSRENTQYF. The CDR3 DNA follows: TGTGCCTGGAGTCGGGAGAATACGCAGTATTTT. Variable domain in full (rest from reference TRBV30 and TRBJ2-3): SQTIHQWPATLVQPVGSPLSLECTVEGTSNPNLYWYRQAAGRGLQLLFYSVGIGQISSEVPQNLSASRPQDRQFILSSKKLLLSDSGFYLCAWSRENTQYFGPGTRLTVL.

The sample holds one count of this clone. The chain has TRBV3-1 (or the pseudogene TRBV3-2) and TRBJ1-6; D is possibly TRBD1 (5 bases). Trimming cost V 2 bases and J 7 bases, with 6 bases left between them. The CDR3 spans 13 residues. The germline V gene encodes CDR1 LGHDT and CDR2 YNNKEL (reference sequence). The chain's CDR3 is CASSQQGNSPLHF. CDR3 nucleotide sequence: TGTGCCAGCAGCCAACAGGGAAATTCACCCCTCCACTTT.

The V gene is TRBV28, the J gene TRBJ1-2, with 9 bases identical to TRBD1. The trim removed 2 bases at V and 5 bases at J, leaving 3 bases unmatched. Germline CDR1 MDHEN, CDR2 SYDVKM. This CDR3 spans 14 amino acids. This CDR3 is CASSLTDRGYGYTF. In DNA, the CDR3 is TGTGCCAGCAGTTTAACCGACAGGGGGTATGGCTACACCTTC.